The next 10 T cell receptor beta chains were all read from a single sample in a study of blood T cell repertoires in COVID-19. Profiled with immunoSEQ multiplex PCR; TCRdb holds only in-frame clones, not every one. Counted here are 240,000 or so clones, 70% to 90% occurring once; the ten biggest clones make up roughly 0.8%. The specimen was peripheral blood. These receptor sequences come from a woman in her 30s with acute or convalescent COVID-19.

The V call is TRBV2, the J call TRBJ1-2; D possibly corresponds to TRBD1 (5 bases). The germline gives CDR1 SNHLY, CDR2 FYNNEI. This CDR3 contains 13 residues. V was clipped by 2 bases and J by 7 bases, with 11 bases between them. The CDR3 DNA sequence: TGTGCCAGCAGTGAAAGGCAGGGTGGTGGCTACACCTTC. Encoded protein: CASSERQGGGYTF.

V and J are TRBV6-6 and TRBJ1-4, with D perhaps matching TRBD1 (5 bases). The CDR3 contains 15 residues. From germline, CDR1 is MNHNY and CDR2 SVGAGI (reference sequence). V lost 9 bases to trimming and J lost 2 bases, with 16 bases between them. The CDR3 nucleotides are TGTGCCAGTCGTTTAGGGGCGCCTACTAATGAAAAACTGTTTTTT. It yields the protein CASRLGAPTNEKLFF.

The CDR3 nucleotides are TGTGCCAGCAGTTACCACCGGACTAGCGGGAGAGGCACAGATACGCAGTATTTT. Translated: CASSYHRTSGRGTDTQYF. The chain employs TRBV6-2 or TRBV6-3 and TRBJ2-3; TRBD2 agrees at 13 bases. There are 18 residues in the CDR3. CDR1 MNHEY and CDR2 SVGEGT come from the germline V gene. With V trimmed by 2 bases and J by 1 base, 6 bases remained unmatched.

The chain couples TRBV5-1 to TRBJ2-2; 10 bases are a match to TRBD1. J lost 7 bases, V lost 6 bases, and 9 bases had no gene match. The CDR3 covers 15 residues. Germline V CDR1 and CDR2: SGHRS, YFSETQ. For the CDR3, the DNA is TGCGCCAGCAACTCAGGGACAGGGGCCGGCGGGGAGCTGTTTTTT. It translates to CASNSGTGAGGELFF.

The sample holds a few counts of this clone. The chain employs TRBV6-5 and TRBJ1-5; no reliable D call. Per germline, CDR1 MNHEY and CDR2 SVGAGI. Deletions cut 0 bases from V and 5 bases from J, with 14 bases between. The length of the CDR3 is 16 residues. The CDR3 protein is CASSYSGLGFDQPQHF. The CDR3 nucleotides read TGTGCCAGCAGTTACTCCGGGTTGGGTTTCGATCAGCCCCAGCATTTT.

J is TRBJ1-3 and V is TRBV7-8, with D perhaps matching TRBD1 (5 bases). The germline V gene encodes CDR1 SGHVS and CDR2 FQNEAQ. This CDR3 has 14 amino acids. V dropped 0 bases and J dropped 2 bases, with 5 bases sitting between them. For the CDR3, the DNA is TGTGCCAGCAGCTTAGCAGGGGCTGGAAACACCATATATTTT. Amino acids: CASSLAGAGNTIYF.

The chain uses TRBV27 and TRBJ2-7; 10 bases match TRBD1. The CDR3 has 13 amino acids. Looked up from germline, CDR1 is MNHEY and CDR2 is SMNVEV (reference sequence). The junction had 3 bases not matched to a gene; V was cut back by 7 bases and J by 3 bases. Here the CDR3 reads CASTWTGGYEQYF. CDR3 in DNA: TGTGCCAGCACTTGGACAGGGGGCTACGAGCAGTACTTC.

About this clone itself: A read error may produce the germline difference seen at one junction end. The sample carries other DNA sequences with the same CDR3. This sequence joins TRBV27 and TRBJ1-2, with D unclear. CDR1 MNHEY and CDR2 SMNVEV come from the germline V gene (reference sequence). The CDR3 consists of 13 residues. Here the CDR3 reads CASSLGRFYGYTF. CDR3 in DNA: TGTGCCAGTAGTTTGGGCCGATTCTATGGCTACACCTTC.

Comments on this clone: The sample carries other DNA sequences with the same CDR3. The chain combines TRBV30 with TRBJ2-2, with D maybe TRBD2 (5 bases). Germline values: CDR1 GTSNPN, CDR2 SVGIG (reference sequence). The germline V and J ends were trimmed by 1 base and 2 bases, with 5 bases remaining between them. CDR3 size: 13 residues. The CDR3 region has the DNA TGTGCCTGGAGTGCGGGAAACACCGGGGAGCTGTTTTTT. Protein sequence: CAWSAGNTGELFF. Full variable domain (remainder filled in from reference TRBV30 and TRBJ2-2): SQTIHQWPATLVQPVGSPLSLECTVEGTSNPNLYWYRQAAGRGLQLLFYSVGIGQISSEVPQNLSASRPQDRQFILSSKKLLLSDSGFYLCAWSAGNTGELFFGEGSRLTVL.

J is TRBJ2-7 and V is TRBV7-9; a weak D match, TRBD2 (6 bases). The CDR3 loop spans 14 amino acids. The germline V gene encodes CDR1 SEHNR and CDR2 FQNEAQ (reference sequence). With 3 bases removed from V and 7 bases from J, the gap between germline ends came to 16 bases. CDR3 residues: CASSFSRDSGEQYF. The CDR3 coding sequence is TGTGCCAGCAGCTTCTCTCGGGACTCGGGTGAGCAGTACTTC.